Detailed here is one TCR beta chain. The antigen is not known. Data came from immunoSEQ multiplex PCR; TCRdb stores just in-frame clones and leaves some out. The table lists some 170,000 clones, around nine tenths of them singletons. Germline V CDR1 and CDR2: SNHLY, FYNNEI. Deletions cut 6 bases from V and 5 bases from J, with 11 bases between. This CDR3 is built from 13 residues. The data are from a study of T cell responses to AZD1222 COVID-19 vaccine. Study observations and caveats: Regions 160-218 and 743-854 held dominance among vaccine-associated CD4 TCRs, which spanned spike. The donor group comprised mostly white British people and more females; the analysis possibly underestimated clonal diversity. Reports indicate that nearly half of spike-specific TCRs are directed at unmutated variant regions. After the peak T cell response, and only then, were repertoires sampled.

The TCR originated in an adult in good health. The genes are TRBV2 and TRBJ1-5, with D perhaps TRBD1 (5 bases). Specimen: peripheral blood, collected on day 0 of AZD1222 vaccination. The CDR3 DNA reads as TGTGCCAGCAGGGGACCGAGGGATCAGCCCCAGCATTTT. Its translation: CASRGPRDQPQHF.